The following is a T cell receptor (beta chain) sequence with its context. The antigen is not known. Its ends do not fully match the called genes, so a read error is possible. Data came from immunoSEQ multiplex PCR; TCRdb stores just in-frame clones and leaves some out. Of some 2.1 million clones in the sample, around 95% were seen once. CDR3 length: 15 residues. Germline CDR1 reads SSHAT; CDR2 reads FNYEAQ (reference sequence). The data are from a study of shared clonotypes between healthy human individuals. Study-wide results and caveats: Collection of samples was limited to blood; tissue repertoires likely differ. Non-shared clonotypes showed lower generation probabilities than clonotypes common to all four donors.

Source material: naive CD4+ T cells sorted from blood. Subset in this sample: CD45RA+ positively selected. The V call is TRBV7-7, the J call TRBJ2-2; TRBD2 aligns across 14 bases. The source is a man younger than 30 in good health. CDR3 sequence (DNA): TGTGCTAGCAGCCCGACTAGCGGGAGGGCGGGGGAGCTGTTTTTT. Its translation: CASSPTSGRAGELFF.